This section outlines one TCR beta chain sequence together with its context. Its specificity is not known. The data originate from a study of cytomegalovirus exposure and HLA in healthy donors. Notes on the study in general: Later findings reportedly placed an Asian-associated ancestry cluster below the approximately 650-donor mean for N-insertions. Trimming of TCR beta V- and J-genes showed a link, identified in a later analysis, to a missense DCLRE1C variant.

The PCR employed 60 Vbeta primers together with 13 Jbeta primers. Profiled with immunoSEQ multiplex PCR; TCRdb holds only in-frame clones, not every one. The profile shows under 200,000 clones, 82% of them singletons. Germline V gives CDR1 SGHNT, CDR2 YYREEE (reference sequence). The V gene end was trimmed by 9 bases and the J gene end by 7 bases; junction bases not matched to a gene: 8. The CDR3 has 13 amino acids. Sample: PBMCs. This clonotype was obtained from a woman aged 45-59 years in good health and CMV-seronegative. V gene TRBV5-4 combines with J gene TRBJ2-1; 9 bases align to TRBD1. This chain's CDR3 is CATHPTGGNEQFF. The CDR3 nucleotides read TGTGCCACCCACCCGACAGGGGGAAATGAGCAGTTCTTC.